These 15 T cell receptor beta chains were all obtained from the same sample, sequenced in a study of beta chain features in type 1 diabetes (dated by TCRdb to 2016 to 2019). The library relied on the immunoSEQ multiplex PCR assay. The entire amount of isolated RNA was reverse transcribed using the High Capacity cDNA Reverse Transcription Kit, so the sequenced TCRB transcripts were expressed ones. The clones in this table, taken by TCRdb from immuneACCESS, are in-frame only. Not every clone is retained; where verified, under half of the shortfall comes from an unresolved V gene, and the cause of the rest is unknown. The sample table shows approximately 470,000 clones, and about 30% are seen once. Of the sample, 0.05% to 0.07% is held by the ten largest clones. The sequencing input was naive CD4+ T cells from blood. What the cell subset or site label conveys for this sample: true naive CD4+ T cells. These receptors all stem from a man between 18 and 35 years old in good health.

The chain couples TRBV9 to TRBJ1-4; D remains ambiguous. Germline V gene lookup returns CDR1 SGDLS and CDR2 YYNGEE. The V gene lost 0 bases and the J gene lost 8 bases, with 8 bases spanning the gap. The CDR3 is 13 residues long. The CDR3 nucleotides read TGTGCCAGCAGCGTAGGATGGAGAGAAAAACTGTTTTTT. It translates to CASSVGWREKLFF.

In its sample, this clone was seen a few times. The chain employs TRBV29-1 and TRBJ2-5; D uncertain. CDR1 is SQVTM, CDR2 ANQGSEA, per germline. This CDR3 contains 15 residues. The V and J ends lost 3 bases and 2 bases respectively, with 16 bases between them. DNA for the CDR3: TGCAGCGTTGAGGAAGGAGCGACGTTTCAAGAGACCCAGTACTTC. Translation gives CSVEEGATFQETQYF.

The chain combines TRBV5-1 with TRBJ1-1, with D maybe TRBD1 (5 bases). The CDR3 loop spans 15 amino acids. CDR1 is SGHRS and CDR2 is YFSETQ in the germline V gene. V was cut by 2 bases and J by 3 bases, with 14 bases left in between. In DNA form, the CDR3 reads TGCGCCAGCAGCTTCACAGGCACCGGGGACACTGAAGCTTTCTTT. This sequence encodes CASSFTGTGDTEAFF.

The chain's CDR3 is CASGVLAGTDTQYF. The DNA for the CDR3 is TGTGCCAGCGGCGTTTTGGCAGGCACAGATACGCAGTATTTT. The chain links TRBV25-1 to TRBJ2-3; D unclear. V lost 8 bases to trimming and J lost 1 base, with 13 bases between them. Germline V gene data show CDR1 as MGHDK and CDR2 as SYGVNS. There are 14 residues in the CDR3.

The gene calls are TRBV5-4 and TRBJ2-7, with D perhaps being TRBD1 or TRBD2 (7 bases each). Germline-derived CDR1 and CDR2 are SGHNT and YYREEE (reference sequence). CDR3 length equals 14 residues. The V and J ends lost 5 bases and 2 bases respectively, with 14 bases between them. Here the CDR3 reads CASRPQGGTYEQYF. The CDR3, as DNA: TGTGCCAGCAGACCCCAGGGGGGGACCTACGAGCAGTACTTC. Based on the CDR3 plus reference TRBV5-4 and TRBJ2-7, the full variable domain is ETGVTQSPTHLIKTRGQQVTLRCSSQSGHNTVSWYQQALGQGPQFIFQYYREEENGRGNFPPRFSGLQFPNYSSELNVNALELDDSALYLCASRPQGGTYEQYFGPGTRLTVT.

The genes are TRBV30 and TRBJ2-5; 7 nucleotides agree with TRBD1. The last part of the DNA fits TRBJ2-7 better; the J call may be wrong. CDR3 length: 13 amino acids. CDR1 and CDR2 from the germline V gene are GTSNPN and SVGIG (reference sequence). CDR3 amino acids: CAWKGTGVGEQYF. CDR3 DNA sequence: TGTGCCTGGAAGGGTACAGGGGTGGGCGAGCAGTACTTC.

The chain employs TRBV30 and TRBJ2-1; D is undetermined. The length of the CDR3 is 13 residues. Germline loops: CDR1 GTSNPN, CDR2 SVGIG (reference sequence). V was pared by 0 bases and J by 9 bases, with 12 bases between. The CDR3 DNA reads TGTGCCTGGAGTGTATTCCAGGCGACTGAGCAGTTCTTC. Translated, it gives CAWSVFQATEQFF.

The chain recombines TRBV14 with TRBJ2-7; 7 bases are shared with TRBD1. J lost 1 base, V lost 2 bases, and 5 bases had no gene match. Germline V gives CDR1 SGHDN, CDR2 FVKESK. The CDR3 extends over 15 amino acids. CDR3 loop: CASSQFGTASYEQYF. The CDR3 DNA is TGTGCCAGCAGCCAATTCGGGACAGCTTCCTACGAGCAGTACTTC.

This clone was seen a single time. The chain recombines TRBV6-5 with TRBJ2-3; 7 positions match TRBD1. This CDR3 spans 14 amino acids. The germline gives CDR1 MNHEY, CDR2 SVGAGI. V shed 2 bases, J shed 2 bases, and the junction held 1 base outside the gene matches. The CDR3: CASSYRGPTDTQYF. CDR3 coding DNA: TGTGCCAGCAGTTACAGGGGGCCCACAGATACGCAGTATTTT.

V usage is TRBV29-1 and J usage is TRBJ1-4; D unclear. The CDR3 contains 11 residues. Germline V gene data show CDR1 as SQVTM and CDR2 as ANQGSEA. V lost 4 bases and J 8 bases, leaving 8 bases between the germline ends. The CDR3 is CSVVQGEKLFF. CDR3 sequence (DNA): TGCAGCGTTGTTCAAGGAGAAAAACTGTTTTTT.

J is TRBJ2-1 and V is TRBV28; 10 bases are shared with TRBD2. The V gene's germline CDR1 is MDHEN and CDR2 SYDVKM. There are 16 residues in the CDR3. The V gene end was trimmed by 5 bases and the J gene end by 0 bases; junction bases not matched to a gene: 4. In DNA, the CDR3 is TGTGCCAGCAGTCCCACTAGCGGGGTCTCCTACAATGAGCAGTTCTTC. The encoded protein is CASSPTSGVSYNEQFF.

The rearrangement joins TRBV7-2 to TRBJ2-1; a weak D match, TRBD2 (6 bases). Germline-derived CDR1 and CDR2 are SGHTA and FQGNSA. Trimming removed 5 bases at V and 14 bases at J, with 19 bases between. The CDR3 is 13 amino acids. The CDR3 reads CASSPSPGRPEFF. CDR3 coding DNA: TGTGCCAGCAGCCCGAGTCCAGGGAGGCCCGAGTTCTTC.

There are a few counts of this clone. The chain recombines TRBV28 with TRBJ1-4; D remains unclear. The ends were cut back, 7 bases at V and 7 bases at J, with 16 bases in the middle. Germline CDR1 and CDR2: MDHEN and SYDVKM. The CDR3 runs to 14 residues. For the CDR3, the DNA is TGTGCCAGCATCTCGGCCCCGGGAAGTGAAAAACTGTTTTTT. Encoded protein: CASISAPGSEKLFF.

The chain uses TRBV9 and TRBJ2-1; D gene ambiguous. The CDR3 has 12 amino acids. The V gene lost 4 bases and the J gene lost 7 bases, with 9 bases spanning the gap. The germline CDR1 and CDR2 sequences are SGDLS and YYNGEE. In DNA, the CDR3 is TGTGCCAGCAGCCCGAGCTGGAATGAGCAGTTCTTC. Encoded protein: CASSPSWNEQFF.

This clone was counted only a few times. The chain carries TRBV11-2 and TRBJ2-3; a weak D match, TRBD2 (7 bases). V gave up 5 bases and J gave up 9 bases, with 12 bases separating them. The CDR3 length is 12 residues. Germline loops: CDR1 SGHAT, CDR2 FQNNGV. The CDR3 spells CASSLGGGTQYF. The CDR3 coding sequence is TGTGCCAGCAGCCTAGGGGGAGGGACGCAGTATTTT. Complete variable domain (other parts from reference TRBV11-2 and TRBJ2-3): EAGVAQSPRYKIIEKRQSVAFWCNPISGHATLYWYQQILGQGPKLLIQFQNNGVVDDSQLPKDRFSAERLKGVDSTLKIQPAKLEDSAVYLCASSLGGGTQYFGPGTRLTVL.